This T cell receptor beta chain was documented in a study of spatial heterogeneity in lung cancer. Study at large: The study consistently detected more beta-chain than alpha-chain sequences.

This clonotype was observed a few times. Its antigen remains unidentified. As an off-target read in a library built for alpha chains, this beta chain has a frequency of little significance. TCRdb re-analysed the 5' RACE reads in MiXCR, keeping a single row per CDR3 protein. The sample consists of about 9,000 distinct CDR3 sequences, 3.5% to 5% of them appearing once. In germline, CDR1 is MNHEY, CDR2 SMNVEV (reference sequence). Trimming at V came to 2 bases and at J to 1 base, leaving 2 bases not matched to a gene. This CDR3 is 15 amino acids long. Time point here: sample taken at primary tumor resection. The input material, whole RNA from tumor, nontumor lung or frozen PBMC, was sequenced unsorted. The donor population consisted of some 67 patients with untreated, early-stage non-small cell lung cancer. Study results and limitations: Resection saw ubiquitous expanded tumor TCRs appear in blood more than follow-up did.

The sequencing here drew on PBMCs, taken at surgery. This sequence was found in a male donor with early-stage non-small cell lung cancer. The chain employs TRBV27 and TRBJ1-1; 9 nucleotides match TRBD1. The CDR3 region is CASSLKGQGNTEAFF. In DNA form, the CDR3 reads TGTGCCAGCAGTTTAAAGGGACAGGGGAACACTGAAGCTTTCTTT.